Below, 6 T cell receptor beta chains from the same sample are listed, as sequenced in a study of blood T cell repertoires in COVID-19. The method was immunoSEQ multiplex PCR; TCRdb's version includes in-frame clones alone and lacks a portion of them. The table lists roughly 100,000 clones, 70% to 90% of them singletons. The material sequenced was peripheral blood. All receptors come from a man aged 45-60 years in a cohort sampled during active COVID-19.

The V gene is TRBV12-3 or TRBV12-4, the J gene TRBJ2-2; D not certain. Trimming removed 5 bases at V and 1 base at J, with 5 bases between. This CDR3 has 13 amino acids. The CDR3 is CASSPRNTGELFF. In DNA, the CDR3 is TGTGCCAGCAGTCCGAGGAACACCGGGGAGCTGTTTTTT.

The chain links TRBV7-2 to TRBJ2-7; TRBD2 matches at 9 bases. Germline V gene lookup returns CDR1 SGHTA and CDR2 FQGNSA. The ends lost 5 bases at V and 0 bases at J; junction bases unmatched: 14. The CDR3 spans 18 residues. The CDR3 DNA follows: TGTGCCAGCAGCCCCCGCGGGAATAGCGGGGGCCTCTCCTACGAGCAGTACTTC. Amino acids: CASSPRGNSGGLSYEQYF. The full variable domain, rest sourced from reference TRBV7-2 and TRBJ2-7, is GAGVSQSPSNKVTEKGKDVELRCDPISGHTALYWYRQSLGQGLEFLIYFQGNSAPDKSGLPSDRFSAERTGGSVSTLTIQRTQQEDSAVYLCASSPRGNSGGLSYEQYFGPGTRLTVT.

The chain combines TRBV18 with TRBJ2-3; D gene uncertain. Deletions cut 0 bases from V and 2 bases from J, with 6 bases between. The CDR3 has 14 residues. Germline values: CDR1 KGHSH, CDR2 LQKENI. CDR3 in DNA: TGTGCCAGCTCACCACCACACTACACAGATACGCAGTATTTT. Amino acid sequence: CASSPPHYTDTQYF. Full variable domain (missing parts from reference TRBV18 and TRBJ2-3): NAGVMQNPRHLVRRRGQEARLRCSPMKGHSHVYWYRQLPEEGLKFMVYLQKENIIDESGMPKERFSAEFPKEGPSILRIQQVVRGDSAAYFCASSPPHYTDTQYFGPGTRLTVL.

The genes are TRBV3-1 (or the pseudogene TRBV3-2) and TRBJ2-5, with 14 bases that match TRBD2. This CDR3 contains 15 residues. Trimming removed 4 bases from V and 5 bases from J; junction bases left unmatched: 3. Looked up from germline, CDR1 is LGHDT and CDR2 is YNNKEL (reference sequence). The CDR3 coding sequence is TGTGCCAGCAGCCGACTAGCGGGGGGGGGTGAGACCCAGTACTTC. This gives the protein CASSRLAGGGETQYF.

The V call is TRBV9, the J call TRBJ2-2; D might be TRBD2 (5 bases). Trimming cost V 0 bases and J 6 bases, with 9 bases left between them. The CDR3 has 14 amino acids. CDR1 is SGDLS and CDR2 is YYNGEE in the germline V gene. The DNA for the CDR3 is TGTGCCAGCAGCGTAGTGGAGGTATCCGGGGAGCTGTTTTTT. It specifies CASSVVEVSGELFF.

The chain uses TRBV9 and TRBJ2-1, with a weak D call TRBD2 (6 bases). The germline V and J ends were trimmed by 2 bases and 7 bases, with 16 bases remaining between them. Per the germline V gene, CDR1 is SGDLS and CDR2 is YYNGEE. The CDR3 is 15 amino acids. The CDR3 coding sequence is TGTGCCAGCAGCGTTTCTAGCGTCGGAATTAATGAGCAGTTCTTC. Its translation: CASSVSSVGINEQFF.